The clone carrying this T cell receptor (beta chain) appeared many times. The sample belongs to a study of read filtering for tumor transcriptome and immune sequencing. Study information: Among patients, 17 were male and approximately 15 female, aged about 45 to 80 (mean approximately 62).

Molecular barcoded adaptors covering alpha/delta and beta/gamma chains were used on approximately 400 ng RNA. TCRdb reprocessed the reads with MiXCR, giving one entry per CDR3 protein. The sample carries more than 45,000 distinct CDR3 sequences, around 19% recorded once. CDR1 MGHRA and CDR2 YSYEKL come from the germline V gene. This CDR3 is built from 17 residues. Trimming pared 1 base from V and 7 bases from J, leaving 20 bases between. Sequencing input: a population of CD138-negative cells sorted from bone marrow. The TCR sequence derives from a donor aged 40 or over with multiple myeloma. The chain employs TRBV4-1 and TRBJ2-1; D is perhaps TRBD1 (7 bases). In DNA, the CDR3 is TGCGCCAGCAGCCAAGGCTGGGGCGGCAGGGGGGAAAATGAGCAGTTCTTC. Protein product: CASSQGWGGRGENEQFF.